The rows below give T cell receptor beta chains drawn from one sample of a study of shared clonotypes between healthy human individuals. Clones were read by immunoSEQ multiplex PCR, and TCRdb kept only the in-frame ones, dropping some. The sample has more than 2 million clones, 80% to 95% seen once; the top ten hold approximately 1.7%. The source material was naive CD8+ T cells from PBMCs. The receptors come from a man aged 18 to 29 in good health. Some clones in this sample may be carry-over from other donors' samples. The CDR3 runs from the conserved cysteine through the conserved F or W. Fields, in order: D gene, clone size, J gene, V gene, CDR3 protein, CDR3 DNA. A D gene is named only where the DNA matches it firmly. Part of the rows lack a size; the others show once, few, many or a class for expanded clones.

D gene: NA; clone size: NA; J gene: TRBJ2-7; V gene: TRBV11-2; CDR3 protein: CASSSGSVGEQYF; CDR3 DNA: TGTGCCAGCAGCTCAGGATCAGTCGGCGAGCAGTACTTC
D gene: TRBD1; clone size: once; J gene: TRBJ1-2; V gene: TRBV7-6; CDR3 protein: CASSPRTGTVGYTF; CDR3 DNA: TGTGCCAGCAGCCCTAGGACAGGGACGGTCGGCTACACCTTC
D gene: NA; clone size: NA; J gene: TRBJ1-1; V gene: TRBV28; CDR3 protein: CASSLTATEAFF; CDR3 DNA: TGTGCCAGCAGTTTAACGGCCACTGAAGCTTTCTTT
D gene: TRBD2; clone size: NA; J gene: TRBJ2-1; V gene: TRBV13; CDR3 protein: CASSPPSGHEQFF; CDR3 DNA: TGTGCCAGCAGCCCACCTAGCGGGCATGAGCAGTTCTTC
D gene: TRBD2; clone size: NA; J gene: TRBJ2-7; V gene: TRBV19; CDR3 protein: CASSMRLADEQYF; CDR3 DNA: TGTGCCAGTAGTATGAGACTAGCGGACGAGCAGTACTTC
D gene: NA; clone size: NA; J gene: TRBJ2-7; V gene: TRBV6-6; CDR3 protein: CASSFGLRGSYEQYF; CDR3 DNA: TGTGCCAGCAGTTTCGGACTTAGGGGCTCCTACGAGCAGTACTTC
D gene: TRBD1; clone size: NA; J gene: TRBJ1-3; V gene: TRBV27; CDR3 protein: CASSYRGTGNTIYF; CDR3 DNA: TGTGCCAGCAGTTACAGGGGTACCGGAAACACCATATATTTT
D gene: NA; clone size: NA; J gene: TRBJ1-2; V gene: TRBV4-1; CDR3 protein: CASSQSQAFNYGYTF; CDR3 DNA: TGCGCCAGCAGCCAATCACAGGCATTTAACTATGGCTACACCTTC
D gene: NA; clone size: NA; J gene: TRBJ2-7; V gene: TRBV30; CDR3 protein: CAWSLGRRAYEQYF; CDR3 DNA: TGTGCCTGGAGTTTAGGACGGAGGGCCTACGAGCAGTACTTC
D gene: NA; clone size: NA; J gene: TRBJ2-7; V gene: TRBV27; CDR3 protein: CASSFGRSYEQYF; CDR3 DNA: TGTGCCAGCAGTTTTGGGCGGAGCTACGAGCAGTACTTC
D gene: TRBD1; clone size: NA; J gene: TRBJ1-2; V gene: TRBV12-5; CDR3 protein: CASGLGGTGPLDGYTF; CDR3 DNA: TGTGCTAGTGGTTTGGGTGGGACAGGGCCTTTGGATGGCTACACCTTC
D gene: NA; clone size: NA; J gene: TRBJ2-3; V gene: TRBV27; CDR3 protein: CASSSPPLAWGTDTQYF; CDR3 DNA: TGTGCCAGCAGTTCCCCGCCTCTAGCTTGGGGCACAGATACGCAGTATTTT
D gene: NA; clone size: NA; J gene: TRBJ2-7; V gene: TRBV25-1; CDR3 protein: CASSEGPYEQYF; CDR3 DNA: TGTGCCAGCAGTGAGGGCCCCTACGAGCAGTACTTC
D gene: TRBD2; clone size: NA; J gene: TRBJ2-1; V gene: TRBV7-3; CDR3 protein: CASSLPTSGTYNEQFF; CDR3 DNA: TGTGCCAGCAGCTTACCTACTAGCGGAACCTACAATGAGCAGTTCTTC
D gene: TRBD2; clone size: NA; J gene: TRBJ2-7; V gene: TRBV5-1; CDR3 protein: CASRVAGPGDEQYF; CDR3 DNA: TGCGCCAGCAGGGTAGCGGGACCAGGCGACGAGCAGTACTTC
D gene: NA; clone size: NA; J gene: TRBJ2-6; V gene: TRBV7-9; CDR3 protein: CASSPILVISGANVLTF; CDR3 DNA: TGTGCCAGCAGCCCAATACTTGTCATCTCTGGGGCCAACGTCCTGACTTTC
D gene: TRBD1; clone size: NA; J gene: TRBJ1-5; V gene: TRBV4-1; CDR3 protein: CASSQDGGQGIYSNQPQHF; CDR3 DNA: TGCGCCAGCAGCCAAGATGGGGGACAGGGTATCTATAGCAATCAGCCCCAGCATTTT
D gene: NA; clone size: NA; J gene: TRBJ2-5; V gene: TRBV6-1; CDR3 protein: CASSETRETQYF; CDR3 DNA: TGTGCCAGCAGTGAAACACGTGAGACCCAGTACTTC
D gene: NA; clone size: NA; J gene: TRBJ2-1; V gene: TRBV7-7; CDR3 protein: CASSPGQFF; CDR3 DNA: TGTGCCAGCAGCCCGGGGCAGTTCTTC
D gene: NA; clone size: NA; J gene: TRBJ2-3; V gene: TRBV15; CDR3 protein: CATSRNRGGSTDTQYF; CDR3 DNA: TGTGCCACCAGCCGGAACAGGGGAGGAAGCACAGATACGCAGTATTTT